The clone carrying this TCR beta chain was counted between two and nine times. Antigen unknown. At the DNA level, this CDR3 is encoded by other sequences in the same sample as well. The sample belongs to a study of CD8+ T cells in alopecia areata. Study-wide background: In an open-label trial, patients got 5 to 10 mg tofacitinib twice daily. Tofacitinib was given for 6 to 18 months, then stopped for 6 months.

Reverse transcription of extracted RNA yielded cDNA, which provided the sequencing template. Assay used: immunoSEQ multiplex PCR; TCRdb lists only in-frame clones, some missing. The sample lists 140,000 to 150,000 clones; 51% were seen once. Regarding the study as a whole: When scalp samples are sequenced, resident alphabeta T cells of normal skin are also captured.

The CDR3 extends over 12 amino acids. CDR1 and CDR2 from the germline V gene are KGHSH and LQKENI. V was trimmed by 2 bases and J by 2 bases, leaving 3 bases between them. The input for sequencing was CD4+ T cells sorted from blood, taken at week 0. The chain is built from TRBV18 and TRBJ2-5; D remains unclear. This receptor was obtained from a human donor with alopecia areata. CDR3 protein: CASSPGQETQYF. CDR3 sequence (DNA): TGTGCCAGCTCACCAGGGCAAGAGACCCAGTACTTC.